The 24 T cell receptor beta chains listed next were all sequenced from one sample in a study of cytomegalovirus exposure and HLA in healthy donors. This PCR relied on a set of 60 Vbeta primers and 13 Jbeta primers. TCRdb's copy holds only in-frame clones and misses some; the assay was immunoSEQ multiplex PCR. The sample includes some 200,000 clones, around 83% seen only once; the top ten take more than 1.5%. The sample comprised PBMCs. These receptors were collected from a man aged 50 to 60 in good health and CMV-seronegative.

This clone was seen a few times. The chain recombines TRBV19 with TRBJ1-1, with 10 bases lining up with TRBD1. V shed 4 bases and J 3 bases; nucleotides not matched to a gene: 8. Germline-derived CDR1 and CDR2 are LNHDA and SQIVND (reference sequence). This CDR3 has 16 amino acids. The CDR3 nucleotides are TGTGCCAGTAGTAGAACCGGGACAGGGGTCTACACTGAAGCTTTCTTT. Protein product: CASSRTGTGVYTEAFF.

V usage is TRBV12-5 and J usage is TRBJ2-1; TRBD2 matches at 10 bases. CDR3 length equals 15 residues. V lost 5 bases and J lost 4; bases outside the gene matches: 5. The V gene's germline CDR1 is LGHNT and CDR2 FRNRAP. The CDR3 nucleotides are TGTGCTAGTGGTACCGGGACTAGCGCTTACAATGAGCAGTTCTTC. This encodes CASGTGTSAYNEQFF. Full variable domain (remainder filled in from reference TRBV12-5 and TRBJ2-1): DARVTQTPRHKVTEMGQEVTMRCQPILGHNTVFWYRQTMMQGLELLAYFRNRAPLDDSGMPKDRFSAEMPDATLATLKIQPSEPRDSAVYFCASGTGTSAYNEQFFGPGTRLTVL.

The V and J genes are TRBV18 and TRBJ2-7; 8 nucleotides line up with TRBD1. V trimming: 3 bases; J trimming: 2 bases; junction bases outside the gene matches: 3. The V gene's germline CDR1 is KGHSH and CDR2 LQKENI. This CDR3 spans 14 amino acids. The CDR3 sequence: CASSPGTGPYEQYF. In DNA, the CDR3 is TGTGCCAGCTCACCCGGGACAGGTCCCTACGAGCAGTACTTC.

The V and J genes are TRBV6-1 and TRBJ2-1; 8 bases map to TRBD2. The V and J ends lost 10 bases and 1 base, in that order; junction bases with no gene match: 6. Per germline, CDR1 MNHNS and CDR2 SASEGT. The CDR3 runs to 14 residues. In DNA form, the CDR3 reads TGTGCCACCCGGGGGGGGGTTTCCTACAATGAGCAGTTCTTC. Protein product: CATRGGVSYNEQFF.

The J gene is TRBJ2-1, the V gene TRBV4-2; TRBD2 agrees at 7 bases. Germline V gives CDR1 LGHNA, CDR2 YNFKEQ. The CDR3 spans 17 residues. V lost 2 bases and J lost 7; bases outside the gene matches: 14. The CDR3 nucleotides read TGTGCCAGCAGCCAAAGGGTCGGACTAGGGATCGAGAATGAGCAGTTCTTC. Protein sequence: CASSQRVGLGIENEQFF.

The V call is TRBV7-3, the J call TRBJ2-1; 8 bases are shared with TRBD1. Germline CDR1 and CDR2: SGHTA and FQGTGA. Unmatched junction bases numbered 4, after V lost 0 bases and J lost 6 bases. The CDR3 runs 15 residues. The CDR3 bases are TGTGCCAGCAGCTTAACCCCAGGGGGCGGCAATGAGCAGTTCTTC. It yields the protein CASSLTPGGGNEQFF.

The chain couples TRBV6-1 to TRBJ2-5; D is undetermined. Trimming shortened V by 5 bases and J by 10 bases, and 17 bases separated the two germline ends. Looked up from germline, CDR1 is MNHNS and CDR2 is SASEGT. This CDR3 contains 13 residues. The CDR3 DNA reads as TGTGCCAGCAGTATTACACGAGGTGATGGCCAGTACTTC. Its translation: CASSITRGDGQYF.

This chain links TRBV27 with TRBJ1-6, with D hard to call. Deletions cut 5 bases from V and 5 bases from J, with 16 bases between. Germline V CDR1 and CDR2: MNHEY, SMNVEV (reference sequence). The CDR3 runs to 16 residues. In nucleotides, the CDR3 is TGTGCCAGCAGTCCCCTAGTACTGAGGGATAATTCACCCCTCCACTTT. Its translation is CASSPLVLRDNSPLHF.

The chain links TRBV4-1 to TRBJ1-5; no clear D. V gave up 1 base and J gave up 0 bases, with 7 bases separating them. CDR1 and CDR2 (germline): MGHRA, YSYEKL. The CDR3 is made up of 15 amino acids. The CDR3 coding sequence is TGCGCCAGCAGCCAAGGGCAGAATAGCAATCAGCCCCAGCATTTT. Translated, it gives CASSQGQNSNQPQHF.

V gene TRBV5-8 combines with J gene TRBJ2-5; D remains ambiguous. CDR1 is SGHTS and CDR2 is YDEGEE in the germline V gene. The CDR3 is 12 residues long. Trimming took off 5 bases at V and 6 bases at J, with 11 bases between the two ends. CDR3 amino acids: CASRPGVQTQYF. The CDR3 nucleotides are TGTGCCAGCAGGCCCGGTGTGCAGACCCAGTACTTC. Variable domain in full (rest from reference TRBV5-8 and TRBJ2-5): EAGVTQSPTHLIKTRGQQATLRCSPISGHTSVYWYQQALGLGLQFLLWYDEGEERNRGNFPPRFSGRQFPNYSSELNVNALELEDSALYLCASRPGVQTQYFGPGTRLLVL.

The chain has TRBV28 and TRBJ1-2, with 7 positions matching TRBD1. Germline-derived CDR1 and CDR2 are MDHEN and SYDVKM. This CDR3 contains 14 residues. Trimming cost V 6 bases and J 4 bases; bases outside gene matches: 8. CDR3 region: CASRSPGTVYGYTF. The CDR3 nucleotides read TGTGCCAGCAGGTCTCCCGGGACAGTCTATGGCTACACCTTC.

The chain has TRBV6-5 and TRBJ2-1; D gene uncertain. Germline V gene lookup returns CDR1 MNHEY and CDR2 SVGAGI. Trimming shortened V by 7 bases and J by 7 bases, and 11 bases separated the two germline ends. This CDR3 is 12 amino acids long. CDR3 residues: CASTSTSNEQFF. As DNA, the CDR3 is TGTGCCAGCACCAGTACGTCAAATGAGCAGTTCTTC.

This sequence joins TRBV7-9 and TRBJ2-7, with a weak D call TRBD1 (5 bases). Germline V gene lookup returns CDR1 SEHNR and CDR2 FQNEAQ (reference sequence). V lost 5 bases and J 4 bases, leaving 12 bases between the germline ends. There are 13 residues in the CDR3. CDR3 loop: CASSEDSSYEQYF. The DNA of the CDR3 is TGTGCCAGCAGCGAAGACAGCTCTTACGAGCAGTACTTC.

V gene TRBV2 combines with J gene TRBJ1-4; 8 nucleotides agree with TRBD1. The V and J ends lost 2 bases and 10 bases, in that order; junction bases with no gene match: 6. Germline values: CDR1 SNHLY, CDR2 FYNNEI. This CDR3 is 14 amino acids long. In nucleotides, the CDR3 is TGTGCCAGCAGTGAAAAGGGACAGGCCGCAAAACTGTTTTTT. This gives the protein CASSEKGQAAKLFF.

This clone showed up just a few times. The rearrangement uses TRBV4-2 and TRBJ2-2, with 9 bases aligning to TRBD2. Per germline, CDR1 LGHNA and CDR2 YNFKEQ. CDR3 length equals 18 residues. The J segment lost 3 bases and the V segment lost 0 bases, leaving 8 bases of the junction unmatched. CDR3 in DNA: TGTGCCAGCAGCCAAGACCCTGGGCGGGGGGGGCACACCGGGGAGCTGTTTTTT. Encoded protein: CASSQDPGRGGHTGELFF.

The chain combines TRBV14 with TRBJ2-3; possibly TRBD1 for D (6 bases). This CDR3 has 16 amino acids. Germline CDR1 reads SGHDN; CDR2 reads FVKESK. V was pared by 3 bases and J by 0 bases, with 13 bases between. For the CDR3, the DNA is TGTGCCAGCAGCCACCAGGGGACGGCTAGCACAGATACGCAGTATTTT. Translation gives CASSHQGTASTDTQYF.

The V gene is TRBV6-6, the J gene TRBJ2-7, with 7 bases that match TRBD1. V was clipped by 6 bases and J by 2 bases; unmatched bases: 7. The CDR3 sequence is 14 residues long. Per the germline V gene, CDR1 is MNHNY and CDR2 is SVGAGI (reference sequence). CDR3 in DNA: TGTGCCAGCAGGTCTACCGGGACAGCCTACGAGCAGTACTTC. Amino acids: CASRSTGTAYEQYF.

This clone was counted a few times. The chain carries TRBV7-9 and TRBJ2-5, with 8 positions matching TRBD1. The CDR3 loop spans 14 amino acids. The germline gives CDR1 SEHNR, CDR2 FQNEAQ (reference sequence). V shed 1 base and J 2 bases; nucleotides not matched to a gene: 0. CDR3 coding DNA: TGTGCCAGCAGCTTAGACAGGGGGCAAGAGACCCAGTACTTC. Translating gives CASSLDRGQETQYF.

This chain links TRBV19 with TRBJ1-6; no reliable D call. In germline, CDR1 is LNHDA, CDR2 SQIVND (reference sequence). V was clipped by 4 bases and J by 3 bases, with 10 bases between them. The length of the CDR3 is 15 residues. This chain's CDR3 is CASSKEGRYNSPLHF. In nucleotides, the CDR3 is TGTGCCAGTAGTAAGGAGGGCCGCTATAATTCACCCCTCCACTTT.

The chain combines TRBV7-6 with TRBJ2-7, with 7 bases identical to TRBD1. The V segment lost 5 bases and the J segment 2 bases; nucleotides outside the gene matches: 12. This CDR3 region has 16 residues. Germline V gene data show CDR1 as SGHVS and CDR2 as FNYEAQ. CDR3 sequence (DNA): TGTGCCAGCAGCGCCTGGACAGGCGAATTCGCCTACGAGCAGTACTTC. Translated: CASSAWTGEFAYEQYF.

The chain uses TRBV7-9 and TRBJ2-7; tentatively, D is TRBD1 (6 bases). V was trimmed by 5 bases and J by 5 bases, leaving 16 bases between them. The CDR3 sequence is 14 residues long. The germline CDR1 and CDR2 sequences are SEHNR and FQNEAQ (reference sequence). The CDR3: CASSPQTGYHEQYF. The CDR3 nucleotides are TGTGCCAGCAGCCCCCAAACAGGGTACCACGAGCAGTACTTC.

This sequence joins TRBV30 and TRBJ1-4; TRBD1 aligns across 7 bases. This CDR3 contains 14 residues. Germline CDR1 GTSNPN, CDR2 SVGIG (reference sequence). Trimming cost V 0 bases and J 5 bases; bases outside gene matches: 3. The CDR3 sequence is CAWSVGTENEKLFF. CDR3 bases: TGTGCCTGGAGTGTCGGGACAGAGAATGAAAAACTGTTTTTT.

This chain uses TRBV7-3 with TRBJ2-3, with 8 bases matching TRBD1. From germline, CDR1 is SGHTA and CDR2 FQGTGA. CDR3 size: 14 residues. With V trimmed by 4 bases and J by 6 bases, 6 bases remained unmatched. The CDR3 DNA is TGTGCCAGCAGCTCAGGGACAGGACAGGATACGCAGTATTTT. This translates into CASSSGTGQDTQYF.

This chain joins TRBV28 and TRBJ2-5; 9 bases are a match to TRBD2. The CDR3 contains 16 residues. The J segment lost 5 bases and the V segment lost 3 bases, leaving 10 bases of the junction unmatched. Germline lookup yields CDR1 MDHEN and CDR2 SYDVKM. CDR3 nucleotides: TGTGCCAGCAGTTTCATGGCGGGAGGGCCTCAGGAGACCCAGTACTTC. This sequence encodes CASSFMAGGPQETQYF.